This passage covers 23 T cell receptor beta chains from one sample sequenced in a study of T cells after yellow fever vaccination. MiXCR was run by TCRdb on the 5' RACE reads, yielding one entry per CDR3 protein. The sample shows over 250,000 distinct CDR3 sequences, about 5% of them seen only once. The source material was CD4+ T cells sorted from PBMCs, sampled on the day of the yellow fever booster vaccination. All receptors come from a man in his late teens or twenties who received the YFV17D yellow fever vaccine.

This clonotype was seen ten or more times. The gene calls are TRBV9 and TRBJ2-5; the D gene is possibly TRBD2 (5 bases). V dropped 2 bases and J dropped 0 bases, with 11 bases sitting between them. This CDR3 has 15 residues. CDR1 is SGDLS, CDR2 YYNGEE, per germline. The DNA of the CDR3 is TGTGCCAGCAGCGTGAGCGGAGTCCACCAAGAGACCCAGTACTTC. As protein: CASSVSGVHQETQYF.

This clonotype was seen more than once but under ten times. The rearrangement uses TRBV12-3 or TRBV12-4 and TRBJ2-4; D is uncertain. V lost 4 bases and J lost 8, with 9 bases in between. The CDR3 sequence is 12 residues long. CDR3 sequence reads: CASSSNSDIQYF. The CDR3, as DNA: TGTGCCAGCAGTTCCAATTCGGACATTCAGTACTTC.

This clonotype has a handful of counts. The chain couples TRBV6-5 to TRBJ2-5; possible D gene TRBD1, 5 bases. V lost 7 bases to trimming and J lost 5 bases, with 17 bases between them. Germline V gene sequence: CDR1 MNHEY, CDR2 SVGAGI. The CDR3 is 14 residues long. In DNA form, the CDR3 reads TGTGCCAGCACCACTGACAGTTTCTCGGAGACCCAGTACTTC. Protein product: CASTTDSFSETQYF.

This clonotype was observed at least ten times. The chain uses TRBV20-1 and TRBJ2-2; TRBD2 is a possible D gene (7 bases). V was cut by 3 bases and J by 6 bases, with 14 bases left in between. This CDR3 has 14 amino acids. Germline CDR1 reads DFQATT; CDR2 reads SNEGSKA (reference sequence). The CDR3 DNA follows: TGCAGTGCTAGCGTGTGGGGGGGCCCCGGGGAGCTGTTTTTT. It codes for CSASVWGGPGELFF.

The CDR3 nucleotides read TGTGCCAGCGGTCCCCATGAACTGGAGACCCAGTACTTC. Its translation is CASGPHELETQYF. J is TRBJ2-5 and V is TRBV7-9, with D unclear. Trimming cost V 8 bases and J 5 bases, with 15 bases left between them. The germline V gene encodes CDR1 SEHNR and CDR2 FQNEAQ (reference sequence). The CDR3 is 13 residues long. Using reference TRBV7-9 and TRBJ2-5 for the parts outside the CDR3, the full variable domain is DTGVSQNPRHKITKRGQNVTFRCDPISEHNRLYWYRQTLGQGPEFLTYFQNEAQLEKSRLLSDRFSAERPKGSFSTLEIQRTEQGDSAMYLCASGPHELETQYFGPGTRLLVL.

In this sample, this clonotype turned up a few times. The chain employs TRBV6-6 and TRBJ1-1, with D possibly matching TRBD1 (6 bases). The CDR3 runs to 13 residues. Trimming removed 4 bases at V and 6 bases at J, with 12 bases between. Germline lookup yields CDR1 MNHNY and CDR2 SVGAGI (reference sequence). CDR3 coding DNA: TGTGCCAGCAGTTCCACGGGGACATCTGAAGCTTTCTTT. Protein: CASSSTGTSEAFF.

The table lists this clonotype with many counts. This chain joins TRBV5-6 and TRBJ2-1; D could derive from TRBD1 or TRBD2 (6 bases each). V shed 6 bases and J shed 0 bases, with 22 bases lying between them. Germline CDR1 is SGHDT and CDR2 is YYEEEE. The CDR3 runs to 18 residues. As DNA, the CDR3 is TGTGCCAGCAACCCCGGGGGCTTTTACTTTGACTCCTACAATGAGCAGTTCTTC. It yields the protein CASNPGGFYFDSYNEQFF.

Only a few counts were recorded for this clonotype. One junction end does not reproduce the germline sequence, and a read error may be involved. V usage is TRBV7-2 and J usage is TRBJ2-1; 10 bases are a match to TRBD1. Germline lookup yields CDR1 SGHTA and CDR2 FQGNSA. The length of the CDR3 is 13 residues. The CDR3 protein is CASSPSFGQGGPF. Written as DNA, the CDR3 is TGTGCCAGCAGCCCGTCCTTTGGACAGGGGGGGCCCTTC.

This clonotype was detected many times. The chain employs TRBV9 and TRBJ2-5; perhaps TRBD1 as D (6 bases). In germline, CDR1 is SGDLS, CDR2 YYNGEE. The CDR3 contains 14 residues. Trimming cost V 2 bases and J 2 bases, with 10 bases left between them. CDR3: CASSVGTSQETQYF. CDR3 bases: TGTGCCAGCAGCGTTGGGACAAGTCAAGAGACCCAGTACTTC.

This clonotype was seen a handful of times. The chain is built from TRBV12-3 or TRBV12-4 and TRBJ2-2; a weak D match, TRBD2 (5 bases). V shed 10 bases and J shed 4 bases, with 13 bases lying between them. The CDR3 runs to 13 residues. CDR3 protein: CANSRTATGELFF. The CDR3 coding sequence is TGTGCCAACTCGAGGACTGCCACCGGGGAGCTGTTTTTT.

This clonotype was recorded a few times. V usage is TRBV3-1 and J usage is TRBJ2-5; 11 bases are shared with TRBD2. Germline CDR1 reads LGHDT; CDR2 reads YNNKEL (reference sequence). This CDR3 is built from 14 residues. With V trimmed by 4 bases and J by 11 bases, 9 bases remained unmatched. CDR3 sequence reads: CASSPSGGLEIQYF. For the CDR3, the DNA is TGTGCCAGCAGCCCTAGCGGGGGGCTGGAGATTCAGTACTTC.

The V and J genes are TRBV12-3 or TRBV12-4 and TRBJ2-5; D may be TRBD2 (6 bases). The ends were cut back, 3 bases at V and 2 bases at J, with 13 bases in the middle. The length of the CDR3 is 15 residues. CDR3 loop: CASSFRAGSQETQYF. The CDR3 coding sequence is TGTGCCAGCAGTTTCCGTGCGGGGTCTCAAGAGACCCAGTACTTC.

CDR3 in DNA: TGTGCCACCGAAAGCAGTTCCTACGAGCAGTACGTC. As protein: CATESSSYEQYV. V usage is TRBV10-3 and J usage is TRBJ2-7; D gene ambiguous. This CDR3 is 12 amino acids long. Germline V CDR1 and CDR2: ENHRY, SYGVKD. V was shortened by 10 bases and J by 1 base, with 11 bases between the two germline ends.

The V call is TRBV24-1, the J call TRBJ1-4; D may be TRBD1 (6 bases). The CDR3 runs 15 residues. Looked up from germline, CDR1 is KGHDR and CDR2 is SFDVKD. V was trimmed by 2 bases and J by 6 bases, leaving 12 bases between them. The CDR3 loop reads CATSDSRGMDEKLFF. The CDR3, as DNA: TGTGCCACCAGTGATTCCAGGGGTATGGATGAAAAACTGTTTTTT.

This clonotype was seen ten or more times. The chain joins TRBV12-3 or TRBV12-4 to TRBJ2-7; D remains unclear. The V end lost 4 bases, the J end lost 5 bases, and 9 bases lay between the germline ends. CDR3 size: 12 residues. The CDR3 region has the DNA TGTGCCAGCAGTTCTCACCTTAACGAGCAGTACTTC. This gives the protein CASSSHLNEQYF.

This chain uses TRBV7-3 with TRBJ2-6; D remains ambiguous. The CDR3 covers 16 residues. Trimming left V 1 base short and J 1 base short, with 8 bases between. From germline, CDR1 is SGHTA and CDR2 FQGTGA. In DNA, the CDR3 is TGTGCCAGCAGCTTAAATCTGGGTTCTGGGGCCAACGTCCTGACTTTC. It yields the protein CASSLNLGSGANVLTF.

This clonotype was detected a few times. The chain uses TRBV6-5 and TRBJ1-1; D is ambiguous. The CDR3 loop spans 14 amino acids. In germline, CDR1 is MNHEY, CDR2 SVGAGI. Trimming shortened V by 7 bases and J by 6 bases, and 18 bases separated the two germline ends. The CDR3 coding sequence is TGTGCCAGCAATACCCATTGGTCCGCGGCTGAAGCTTTCTTT. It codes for CASNTHWSAAEAFF.

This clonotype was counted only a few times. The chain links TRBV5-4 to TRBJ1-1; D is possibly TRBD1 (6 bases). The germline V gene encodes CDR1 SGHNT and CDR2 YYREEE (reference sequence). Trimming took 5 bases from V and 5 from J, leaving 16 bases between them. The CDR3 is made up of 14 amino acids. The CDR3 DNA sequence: TGTGCCAGCAGGGTGGACAGTGGGGTGACTGAAGCTTTCTTT. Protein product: CASRVDSGVTEAFF.

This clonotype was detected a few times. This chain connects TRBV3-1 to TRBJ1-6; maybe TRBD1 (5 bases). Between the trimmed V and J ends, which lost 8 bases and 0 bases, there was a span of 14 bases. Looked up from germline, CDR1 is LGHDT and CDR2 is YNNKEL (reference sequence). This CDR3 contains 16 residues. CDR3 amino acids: CASGRRGVSYNSPLHF. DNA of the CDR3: TGTGCCAGCGGACGGAGGGGTGTCTCCTATAATTCACCCCTCCACTTT.

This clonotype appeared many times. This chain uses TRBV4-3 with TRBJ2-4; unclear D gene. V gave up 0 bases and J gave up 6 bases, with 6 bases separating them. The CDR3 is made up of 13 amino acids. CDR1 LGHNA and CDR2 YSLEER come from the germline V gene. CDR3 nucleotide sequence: TGCGCCAGCAGCCAAGATCAGCTAAACATTCAGTACTTC. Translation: CASSQDQLNIQYF.

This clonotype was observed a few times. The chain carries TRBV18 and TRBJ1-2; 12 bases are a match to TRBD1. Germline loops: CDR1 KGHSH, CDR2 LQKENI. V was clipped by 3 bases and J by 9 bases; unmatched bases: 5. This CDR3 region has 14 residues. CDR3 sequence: CASSPGTGGTSYTF. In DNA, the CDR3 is TGTGCCAGCTCACCCGGGACAGGGGGCACAAGCTACACCTTC.

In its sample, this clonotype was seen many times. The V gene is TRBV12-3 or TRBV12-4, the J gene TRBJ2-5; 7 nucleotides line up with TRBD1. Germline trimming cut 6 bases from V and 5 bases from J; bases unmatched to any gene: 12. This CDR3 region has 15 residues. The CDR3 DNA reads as TGTGCCAGCAGCTCACAGGGGTTTGTTTTGGAGACCCAGTACTTC. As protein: CASSSQGFVLETQYF.

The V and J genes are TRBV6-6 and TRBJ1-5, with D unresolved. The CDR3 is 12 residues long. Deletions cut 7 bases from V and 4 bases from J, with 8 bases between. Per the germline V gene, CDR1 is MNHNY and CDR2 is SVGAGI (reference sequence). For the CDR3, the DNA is TGTGCCAGCAACGAGCTGAATCAGCCCCAGCATTTT. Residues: CASNELNQPQHF.